This T cell receptor beta chain was identified during a study of T cell repertoires in cytomegalovirus infection. This clonotype was seen only a few times. No antigen is known for it. One entry per CDR3 protein, called by TCRdb with MiXCR from the reads. The sample has around 120,000 distinct CDR3 sequences; around 45% are singletons. With 5 bases removed from V and 6 bases from J, the gap between germline ends came to 11 bases. Germline assignment: CDR1 SGHTA and CDR2 FQGNSA. The CDR3 has 12 residues. Sequencing was performed on CD8+ T cells from cultured PBMCs, taken from culture after CMV antigen stimulation. This chain connects TRBV7-2 to TRBJ2-7, with D hard to call. This TCR derives from a human donor in good health (CMV status not recorded). Some clones in this sample may be carry-over from other donors' samples. The CDR3 reads CASSLEPGEQYF. The CDR3 coding sequence is TGTGCCAGCAGCCTAGAGCCCGGCGAGCAGTACTTC.